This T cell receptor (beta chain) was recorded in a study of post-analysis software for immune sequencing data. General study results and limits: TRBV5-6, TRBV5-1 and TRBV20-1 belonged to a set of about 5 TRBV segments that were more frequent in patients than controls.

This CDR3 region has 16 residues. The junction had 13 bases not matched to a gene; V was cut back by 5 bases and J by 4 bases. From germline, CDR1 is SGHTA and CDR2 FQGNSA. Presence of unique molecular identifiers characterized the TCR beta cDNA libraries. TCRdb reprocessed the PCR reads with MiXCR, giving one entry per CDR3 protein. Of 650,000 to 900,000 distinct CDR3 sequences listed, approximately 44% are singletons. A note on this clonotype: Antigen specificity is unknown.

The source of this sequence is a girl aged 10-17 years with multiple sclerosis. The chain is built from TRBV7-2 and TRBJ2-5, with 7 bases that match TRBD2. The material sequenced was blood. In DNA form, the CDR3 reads TGTGCCAGCAGCGCCGCCGGGGGGAGGTTAGGAGAGACCCAGTACTTC. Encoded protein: CASSAAGGRLGETQYF. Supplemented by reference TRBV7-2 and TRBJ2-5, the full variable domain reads GAGVSQSPSNKVTEKGKDVELRCDPISGHTALYWYRQSLGQGLEFLIYFQGNSAPDKSGLPSDRFSAERTGGSVSTLTIQRTQQEDSAVYLCASSAAGGRLGETQYFGPGTRLLVL.